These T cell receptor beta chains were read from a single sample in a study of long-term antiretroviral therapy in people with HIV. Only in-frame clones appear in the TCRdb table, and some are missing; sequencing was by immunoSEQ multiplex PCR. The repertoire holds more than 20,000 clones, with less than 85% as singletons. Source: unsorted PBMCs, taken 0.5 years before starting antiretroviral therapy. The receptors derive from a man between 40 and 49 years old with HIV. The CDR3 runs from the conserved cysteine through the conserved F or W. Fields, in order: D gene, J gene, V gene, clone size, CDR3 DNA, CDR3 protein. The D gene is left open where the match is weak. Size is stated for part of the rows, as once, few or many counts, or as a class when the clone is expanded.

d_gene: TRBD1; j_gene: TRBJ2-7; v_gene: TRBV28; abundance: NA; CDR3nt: TGTGCCAGCAGCGGGACAGGGGTTATCCACGAGCAGTACTTC; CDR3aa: CASSGTGVIHEQYF
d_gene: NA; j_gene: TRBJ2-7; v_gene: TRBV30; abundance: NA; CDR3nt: TGTGCCTGGTCCCCGGGCGGTAACAGGGTCTACGAGCAGTACTTC; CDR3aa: CAWSPGGNRVYEQYF
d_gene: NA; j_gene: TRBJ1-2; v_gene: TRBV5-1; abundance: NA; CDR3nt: TGCGCCAGCAGCTTGGAACAGAACTATGGCTACACCTTC; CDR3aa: CASSLEQNYGYTF
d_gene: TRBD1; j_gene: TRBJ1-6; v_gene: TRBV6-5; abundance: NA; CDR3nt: TGTGCCAGCAGCCACGGACAGGGTAATTCACCCCTCCACTTT; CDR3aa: CASSHGQGNSPLHF
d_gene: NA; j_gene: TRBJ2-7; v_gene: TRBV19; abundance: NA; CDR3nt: TGTGCCACGGGGATCCACGGCCACGAGCAGTACTTC; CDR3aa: CATGIHGHEQYF
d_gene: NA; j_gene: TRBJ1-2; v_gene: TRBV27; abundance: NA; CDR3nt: TGTGCCAGCAGCCCAAGGTCGGGGTCGGGTTCCGGCTACACCTTC; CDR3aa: CASSPRSGSGSGYTF
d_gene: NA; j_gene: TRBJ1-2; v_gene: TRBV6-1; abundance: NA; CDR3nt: TGTGCCAGCAGGCCCCCAGGAGGGGTCAACTATGGCTACACCTTC; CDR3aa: CASRPPGGVNYGYTF
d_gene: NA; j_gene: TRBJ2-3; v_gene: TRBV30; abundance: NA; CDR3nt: TGTGCCTTCTCTCAGGGGGGGTGGGATACGCAGTATTTT; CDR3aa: CAFSQGGWDTQYF
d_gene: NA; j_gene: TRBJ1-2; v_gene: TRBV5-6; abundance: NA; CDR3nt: TGTGCCAGCAGCTTGGTCGGCCGAGAGAGGGCTGGCTACACCTTC; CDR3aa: CASSLVGRERAGYTF
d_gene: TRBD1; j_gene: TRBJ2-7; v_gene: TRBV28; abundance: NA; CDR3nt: TGTGCCAGCAGTCCCGGGACAGGGTTGCGGGAGCAGTACTTC; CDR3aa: CASSPGTGLREQYF
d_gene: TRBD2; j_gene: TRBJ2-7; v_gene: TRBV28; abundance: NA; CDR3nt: TGTGCCAGCAGCGGGGCGGGGGAGGACGAGCAGTACTTC; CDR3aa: CASSGAGEDEQYF
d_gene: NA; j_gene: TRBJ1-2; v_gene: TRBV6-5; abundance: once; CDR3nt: TGTGCCAGCGAACAGGGACCACTTTATGGCTACACCTTC; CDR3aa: CASEQGPLYGYTF
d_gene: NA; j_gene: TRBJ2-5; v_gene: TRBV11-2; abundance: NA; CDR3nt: TGTGCCAGCAGCTTAGCAGCAGGGAGGGAGACCCAGTACTTC; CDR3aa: CASSLAAGRETQYF
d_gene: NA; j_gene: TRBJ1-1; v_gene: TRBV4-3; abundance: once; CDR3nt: TGCGCCAGCAGCCGCACTAGTGGGGTCACTGAAGCTTTCTTT; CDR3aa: CASSRTSGVTEAFF
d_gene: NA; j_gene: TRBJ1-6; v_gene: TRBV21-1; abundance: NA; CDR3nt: TGTGCCAGCAGCAAAACTACGGATCACTATCCCTATAATTCACCCCTCCACTTT; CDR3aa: CASSKTTDHYPYNSPLHF